This T cell receptor (beta chain) was recorded in a study of blood T cell repertoires in COVID-19. Study-level information: Whether acute or convalescent, the COVID-19 samples came from the United States, Italy and Spain. PBMCs, B-cell-depleted T cells, or T cells provided the cDNA or gDNA that made up the material.

Trimming cost V 7 bases and J 0 bases, with 13 bases left between them. Germline V gene lookup returns CDR1 MDHEN and CDR2 SYDVKM. The CDR3 consists of 15 residues. Per the original data handling: Estimated nucleated cell counts came from reference gene primer amplification. Sequencing was performed with immunoSEQ multiplex PCR; in TCRdb, only in-frame clones are kept and a portion is missing. V and J calls and clone size are copied from that table; D and trimming were computed from the DNA. This sample has about 49,000 clones, with over 75% found just once. The chain recombines TRBV28 with TRBJ1-5, with unresolved D. Sequenced: peripheral blood. This TCR derives from a human donor in a cohort sampled during active COVID-19. CDR3 sequence: CASNPPVFSNQPQHF. The CDR3 coding sequence is TGTGCCAGCAACCCGCCAGTTTTTAGCAATCAGCCCCAGCATTTT.